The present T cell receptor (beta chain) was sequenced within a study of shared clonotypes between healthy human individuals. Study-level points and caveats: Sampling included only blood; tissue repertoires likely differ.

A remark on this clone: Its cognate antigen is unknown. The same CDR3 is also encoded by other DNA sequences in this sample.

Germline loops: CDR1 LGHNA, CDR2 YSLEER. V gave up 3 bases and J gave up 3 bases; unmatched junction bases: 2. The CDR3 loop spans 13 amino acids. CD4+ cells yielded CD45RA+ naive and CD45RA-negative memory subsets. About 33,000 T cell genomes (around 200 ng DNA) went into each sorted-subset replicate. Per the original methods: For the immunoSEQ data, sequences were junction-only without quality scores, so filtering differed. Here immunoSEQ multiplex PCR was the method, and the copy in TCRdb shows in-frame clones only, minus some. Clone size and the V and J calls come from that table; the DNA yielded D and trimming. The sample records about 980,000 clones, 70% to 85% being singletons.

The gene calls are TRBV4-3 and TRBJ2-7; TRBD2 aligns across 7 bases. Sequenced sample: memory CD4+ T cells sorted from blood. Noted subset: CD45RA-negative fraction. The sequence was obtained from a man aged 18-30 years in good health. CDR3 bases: TGCGCCAGCAGCCAGGAGCGGGGCTACGAGCAGTACTTC. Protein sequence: CASSQERGYEQYF.